The rows below give T cell receptor beta chains drawn from one sample of a study of identical twins. Each CDR3 protein gets one entry after TCRdb re-called the 5' RACE reads with MiXCR. The sample gives about 890,000 distinct CDR3 sequences, more than 9% of which show up once; around 1.6% is in the top ten. This sample also belongs to another study, concerning yellow fever vaccine responses in identical twins.

Source material: PBMCs. The origin of the receptors is a woman younger than 30 in good health. Both conserved end residues are part of each CDR3. D genes are given only for firm matches. Rows may omit the clone size; those that give it use once, few, many or a size class.

TRBJ2-2 | TRBV12-3/TRBV12-4 | few | TRBD1 | TGTGCCAGCCGCTGGACAGGGAGCACCGGGGAGCTGTTTTTT | CASRWTGSTGELFF
TRBJ2-1 | TRBV5-6 | - | - | TGTGCCAGCAGCTCGAATGTAGGACTTTACAATGAGCAGTTCTTC | CASSSNVGLYNEQFF
TRBJ2-3 | TRBV29-1 | many | TRBD2 | TGCAGCGTTGGCGGGGGGCTCCCGGATACGCAGTATTTT | CSVGGGLPDTQYF
TRBJ2-7 | TRBV12-3/TRBV12-4 | few | - | TGTGCCAGCAGTTTAGATTGGCAGGGGTCCTACGAGCAGTACTTC | CASSLDWQGSYEQYF
TRBJ2-5 | TRBV12-3/TRBV12-4 | few | TRBD2 | TGTGCCAGCAGTTTGACTAGCGGGGTGATGGGAGAGACCCAGTACTTC | CASSLTSGVMGETQYF
TRBJ1-2 | TRBV6-6 | few | - | TGTGCCAGCAGCCAACAGGAGTATGGCTACACCTTC | CASSQQEYGYTF
TRBJ1-4 | TRBV5-1 | - | TRBD1 | TGCGCCAGCAGCTTGGCCCTGGGACAGGGTGGCGAAAAACTGTTTTTT | CASSLALGQGGEKLFF
TRBJ2-5 | TRBV3-1 | few | - | TGTGCCAGCAGCCAAGGACAGCTAGGCCAAGAGACCCAGTACTTC | CASSQGQLGQETQYF
TRBJ2-2 | TRBV7-3 | - | - | TGTGCCAGCAGCTTAAACAGGGTTTTGTCCGGGGAGCTGTTTTTT | CASSLNRVLSGELFF
TRBJ2-3 | TRBV5-6 | - | - | TGTGCCAGCAGCTTGGGGTCGGGTGTCTCAGATACGCAGTATTTT | CASSLGSGVSDTQYF
TRBJ2-5 | TRBV9 | - | - | TGTGCCAGCAGCGTAGGCCCAGCGCCACAAGAGACCCAGTACTTC | CASSVGPAPQETQYF
TRBJ2-4 | TRBV12-3/TRBV12-4 | many | - | TGTGCCAGCAGTCCCAGGAGTCTAGCCAAAAACATTCAGTACTTC | CASSPRSLAKNIQYF
TRBJ2-3 | TRBV24-1 | few | - | TGTGCCACCACAGGGGGCACAGATACGCAGTATTTT | CATTGGTDTQYF
TRBJ1-2 | TRBV4-1 | few | - | TGCGCCAGCAGCCAAGAAGCGATTAACTATGGCTACACCTTC | CASSQEAINYGYTF
TRBJ2-3 | TRBV5-6 | many | TRBD2 | TGTGCCAGCACGACGGGACTAGCGGGAGAGGAGGATACGCAGTATTTT | CASTTGLAGEEDTQYF
TRBJ2-3 | TRBV3-1 | - | - | TGTGCCAGCAGCCAAAGAACACTCCTCCGGGGTGGCACAGATACGCAGTATTTT | CASSQRTLLRGGTDTQYF
TRBJ2-5 | TRBV12-3/TRBV12-4 | few | - | TGTGCCAGCAGTTCCTCGGGGGGACACGAGACCCAGTACTTC | CASSSSGGHETQYF
TRBJ1-1 | TRBV29-1 | many | - | TGCAGCGTTGGGACAGTTACGAACACTGAAGCTTTCTTT | CSVGTVTNTEAFF
TRBJ2-5 | TRBV19 | - | - | TGTGCCAGTAAAGGTGGGGAGACCCAGTACTTC | CASKGGETQYF
TRBJ2-7 | TRBV7-6 | - | - | TGTGCCAGCAGCTTAGAGGATAGGGACTCCTACTCCTACGAGCAGTACTTC | CASSLEDRDSYSYEQYF
TRBJ2-5 | TRBV20-1 | few | - | TGCAGTGCTAAAAGGACAGCAAAAGAGACCCAGTACTTC | CSAKRTAKETQYF
TRBJ1-1 | TRBV2 | - | TRBD1 | TGTGCCAGCAGTGCCAACAGGGGGGCTGAAGCTTTCTTT | CASSANRGAEAFF
TRBJ1-1 | TRBV5-4 | - | - | TGTGCCAGCACTCTGGGGAGGAACACTGAAGCTTTCTTT | CASTLGRNTEAFF
TRBJ2-7 | TRBV29-1 | - | - | TGCAGCTACAAGTCGGGCTACGACTACGAGCAGTACTTC | CSYKSGYDYEQYF
TRBJ1-6 | TRBV6-1 | - | - | TGTGCCAGCAGTGAAGCGCTTCGAGGGCGAGATAATTCACCCCTCCACTTT | CASSEALRGRDNSPLHF
TRBJ2-3 | TRBV20-1 | many | TRBD2 | TGCAGTGCTCGGGCTAGCGGGGGTCCAGATACGCAGTATTTT | CSARASGGPDTQYF
TRBJ1-2 | TRBV2 | many | - | TGTGCCAGCAGTGAGAGGGGCTATGGCTACACCTTC | CASSERGYGYTF
TRBJ2-7 | TRBV3-1 | few | - | TGTGCCAGCAGCCAAGTTTTACGGACCTACGAGCAGTACTTC | CASSQVLRTYEQYF
TRBJ1-2 | TRBV7-9 | - | - | TGTGCCAGCAGCTTTTCGGGGGCCGATGGCTACACCTTC | CASSFSGADGYTF
TRBJ2-7 | TRBV28 | few | - | TGTGCCAGCAGTTGGCCTAACAGGGGACTACCCTACGAGCAGTACTTC | CASSWPNRGLPYEQYF
TRBJ2-5 | TRBV28 | few | TRBD2 | TGTGCCAGCAGTCCGGGGACTACCCCTGAGACCCAGTACTTC | CASSPGTTPETQYF
TRBJ2-4 | TRBV20-1 | - | TRBD1 | TGCAGTGCTCGGGTGGGGACAGTAAAAAACATTCAGTACTTC | CSARVGTVKNIQYF
TRBJ2-2 | TRBV12-3/TRBV12-4 | - | - | TGTGCCAACAGTCCGCAGTACACCGGGGAGCTGTTTTTT | CANSPQYTGELFF